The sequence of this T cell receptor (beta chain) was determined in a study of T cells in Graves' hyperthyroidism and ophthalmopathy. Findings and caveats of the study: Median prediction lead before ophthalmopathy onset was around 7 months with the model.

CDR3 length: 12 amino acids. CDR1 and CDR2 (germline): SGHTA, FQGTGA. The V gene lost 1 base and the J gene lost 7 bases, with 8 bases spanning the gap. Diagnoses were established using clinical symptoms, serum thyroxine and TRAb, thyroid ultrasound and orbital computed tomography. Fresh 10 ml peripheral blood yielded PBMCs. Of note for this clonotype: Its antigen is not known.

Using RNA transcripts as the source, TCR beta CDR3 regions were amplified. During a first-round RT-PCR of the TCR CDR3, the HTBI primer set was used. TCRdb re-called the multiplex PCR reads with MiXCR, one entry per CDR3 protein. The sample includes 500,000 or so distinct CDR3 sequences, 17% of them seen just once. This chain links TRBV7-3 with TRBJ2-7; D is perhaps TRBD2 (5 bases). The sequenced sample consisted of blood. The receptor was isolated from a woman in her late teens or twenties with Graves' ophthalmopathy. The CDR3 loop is CASSLNSGEQYF. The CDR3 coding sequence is TGTGCCAGCAGCTTAAATTCGGGAGAGCAGTACTTC.